Listed below are T cell receptor beta chains from one sample, sequenced in a study of OX40 agonist ivuxolimab in advanced cancers. The method was immunoSEQ multiplex PCR; TCRdb's version includes in-frame clones alone and lacks a portion of them. The data show approximately 73,000 clones, 86% seen once. This sample comprised CD4+ or CD8+ T cells sorted from blood, obtained in a trial of the OX40 agonist ivuxolimab. These receptor sequences come from an adult with an advanced solid tumor such as melanoma, head and neck, liver or kidney cancer. CDR3s include the opening cysteine and the closing phenylalanine or tryptophan. D genes are given only for firm matches. Size tells how often a clone was seen (once, few, many) or the class of an expanded clone, and some rows leave it out.

clone size	J gene	D gene	V gene	CDR3 DNA	CDR3 protein
-	TRBJ2-3	-	TRBV7-2	TGTGCCAGCAGCTCGGGGCGAGAGGCACGGGCGCAGTATTTT	CASSSGREARAQYF
-	TRBJ2-3	TRBD2	TRBV2	TGTGCCAGCAGAGTGGCGGCGGGGGGGGTCACAGATACGCAGTATTTT	CASRVAAGGVTDTQYF
-	TRBJ2-3	-	TRBV23-1	TGCGCCAGCAGTCAATCAGGGCCAGATACGCAGTATTTT	CASSQSGPDTQYF
-	TRBJ1-4	TRBD1	TRBV7-9	TGTGCCACCGCCGGGGGCGGCAGGGGGCACGAAAAACTGTTTTTT	CATAGGGRGHEKLFF
-	TRBJ2-2	-	TRBV19	TGTGCCAGTAATTGGTTAACCGGGGAGCTGTTTTTT	CASNWLTGELFF
-	TRBJ2-7	-	TRBV2	TGTGCCAGCTCCCCCTGGACAGTTTACGAGCAGTACTTC	CASSPWTVYEQYF
-	TRBJ2-2	-	TRBV9	TGTGCCAGCAGCCGGGGGGCGATCACCGGGGAGCTGTTTTTT	CASSRGAITGELFF
-	TRBJ1-3	TRBD1	TRBV7-9	TGTGCCAGCAGCTTAGGAGGGCCCGGACAGGGGGCAGGTGGAAACACCATATATTTT	CASSLGGPGQGAGGNTIYF
-	TRBJ1-1	-	TRBV5-4	TGTGCCAGCAGCTTGCAGGAGAATACTGAAGCTTTCTTT	CASSLQENTEAFF
-	TRBJ2-1	TRBD1	TRBV28	TGTGCCAGCAGTCCGGGGACAGGGGGTGCATTCAGCTCCTACAATGAGCAGTTCTTC	CASSPGTGGAFSSYNEQFF
-	TRBJ2-7	-	TRBV11-2	TGTGCCAGCAGCTTAGGGATACTAGTCCCCTACGAGCAGTACTTC	CASSLGILVPYEQYF
-	TRBJ1-2	TRBD1	TRBV6-5	TGTGCCAGCAGTTACGCAGGGGGCCCCTATGGCTACACCTTC	CASSYAGGPYGYTF
-	TRBJ2-7	-	TRBV7-6	TGTGCCAGCCGTAACGAAGGCGAGCAGTACTTC	CASRNEGEQYF
-	TRBJ2-1	-	TRBV6-6	TGTGCCAGCAGGAGGGGCAATGAGCAGTTCTTC	CASRRGNEQFF
-	TRBJ2-5	TRBD2	TRBV13	TGTGCCAGCAGCGGGGGACTAGCGGGGGCAGGAGAGACCCAGTACTTC	CASSGGLAGAGETQYF
few	TRBJ2-1	-	TRBV4-2	TGTGCCAGCAGCCAAGTCGGCCCCACAAACAATGAGCAGTTCTTC	CASSQVGPTNNEQFF
-	TRBJ1-6	-	TRBV11-2	TGTGCCAGCAGCTTAGGGTCGGGTAGATATTCACCCCTCCACTTT	CASSLGSGRYSPLHF
once	TRBJ2-3	TRBD2	TRBV6-1	TGTGCCAGCAGTGTAATAGCGGGGGGGCCAGATACGCAGTATTTT	CASSVIAGGPDTQYF
-	TRBJ2-1	-	TRBV29-1	TGCAGCGTTGGACACGCCGACAATGAGCAGTTCTTC	CSVGHADNEQFF
-	TRBJ1-2	TRBD1	TRBV29-1	TGCAGCGTGGATACCGGGACAGGGAGTGGCTACACCTTC	CSVDTGTGSGYTF
-	TRBJ1-2	-	TRBV28	TGTGCCAGCAGTTTAGGACTCACAGCGGGCTACACCTTC	CASSLGLTAGYTF
few	TRBJ2-7	-	TRBV15	TGTGCCACCAGCAGAGACAGGGGCCTCTTCTACGAGCAGTACTTC	CATSRDRGLFYEQYF
-	TRBJ1-2	-	TRBV14	TGTGCCAGCAGCCAAGTGGGCAGGGTGGGCGGCTACACCTTC	CASSQVGRVGGYTF
-	TRBJ2-7	-	TRBV7-3	TGTGCCAGCAGCTTCTCCGGACAGGAGCAGTACTTC	CASSFSGQEQYF
-	TRBJ1-2	TRBD1	TRBV5-1	TGCGCCAGCAGCTTACTGGGACAGGAGAACTATGGCTACACCTTC	CASSLLGQENYGYTF
-	TRBJ1-2	TRBD1	TRBV5-4	TGTGCCAGCAGTCTATGGACAGGGGTGGCTGGATACTCTAACTATGGCTACACCTTC	CASSLWTGVAGYSNYGYTF